This record covers a single T cell receptor beta chain. In this sample, this clone turned up once. Which antigen it targets is not known. Per-nucleotide qualities are absent, and no much larger clonotype sits a single base away. The entry originates in a study of T cell changes during pregnancy in multiple sclerosis (dated by TCRdb to the late 2010s). Some background on the complete study: In women with multiple sclerosis, the researchers looked at how the T cell repertoire shifted as pregnancy progressed.

Germline trimming amounts to 8 bases on V and 9 bases on J, with 14 as the count of junction bases outside the gene matches. Including the terminal cysteine and phenylalanine, the CDR3 comprises 15 residues. Here the CDR3 DNA is all that survives: 45 bases in frame from base 1. The germline V gene supplies CDR1 MNHEY and CDR2 SVGAGI. Library prep was done by the immunoSEQ multiplex PCR assay. In its TCRdb copy, this immuneACCESS table keeps in-frame sequences only and misses some clones. Where compared with another copy, unresolved V genes explain less than half of these, and the others have no known cause. The sample yields about 120,000 clones; over 85% were counted once. The ten largest clonotypes hold approximately 6.2% of the sample.

The sequence joins TRBV6-5 to TRBJ2-1, with 9 bases matching TRBD1. This receptor was obtained from a female donor with multiple sclerosis, enrolled in a pregnancy study. The specimen comprised peripheral blood, sampled before pregnancy. The nucleotides are TGTGCCAGCGCCGGGCGACAGGGGGGATTGGGTGAGCAGTTCTTC. Protein translation: CASAGRQGGLGEQFF.